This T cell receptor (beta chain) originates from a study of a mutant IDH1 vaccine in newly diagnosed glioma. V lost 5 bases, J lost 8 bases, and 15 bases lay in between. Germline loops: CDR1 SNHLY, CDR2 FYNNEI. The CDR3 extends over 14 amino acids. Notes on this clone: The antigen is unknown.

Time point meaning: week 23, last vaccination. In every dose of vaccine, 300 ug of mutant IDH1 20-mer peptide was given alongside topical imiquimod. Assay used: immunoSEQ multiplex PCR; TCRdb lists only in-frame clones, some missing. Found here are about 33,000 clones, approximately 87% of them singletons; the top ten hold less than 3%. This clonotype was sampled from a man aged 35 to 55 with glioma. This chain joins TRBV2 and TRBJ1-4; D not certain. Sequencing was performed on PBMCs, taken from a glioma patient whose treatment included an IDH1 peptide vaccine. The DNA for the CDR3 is TGTGCCAGCAGTCCTATCCGGGGAGAGGAAAAACTGTTTTTT. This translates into CASSPIRGEEKLFF.